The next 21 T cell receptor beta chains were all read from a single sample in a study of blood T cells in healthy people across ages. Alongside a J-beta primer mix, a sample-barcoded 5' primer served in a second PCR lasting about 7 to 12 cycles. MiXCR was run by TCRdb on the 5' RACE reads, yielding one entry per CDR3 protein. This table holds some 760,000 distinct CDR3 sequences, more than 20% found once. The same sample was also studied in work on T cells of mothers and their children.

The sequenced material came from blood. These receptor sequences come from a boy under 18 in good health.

The CDR3 is CATSTPPGADEQFF. CDR3 DNA: TGTGCCACCAGCACCCCACCGGGTGCGGATGAGCAGTTCTTC. J is TRBJ2-5 and V is TRBV15; D uncertain. Near its end, the DNA agrees better with TRBJ2-1, so the J call may be wrong. CDR3 size: 14 residues. Germline lookup yields CDR1 LNHNV and CDR2 YYDKDF (reference sequence).

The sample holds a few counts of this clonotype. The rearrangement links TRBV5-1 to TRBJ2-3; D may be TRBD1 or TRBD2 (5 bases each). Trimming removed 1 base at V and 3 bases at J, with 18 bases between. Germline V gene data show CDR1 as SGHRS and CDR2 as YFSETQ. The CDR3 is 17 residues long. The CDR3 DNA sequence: TGCGCCAGCAGCTTGTATCCGGGGCTAGTTAGGACAGATACGCAGTATTTT. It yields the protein CASSLYPGLVRTDTQYF.

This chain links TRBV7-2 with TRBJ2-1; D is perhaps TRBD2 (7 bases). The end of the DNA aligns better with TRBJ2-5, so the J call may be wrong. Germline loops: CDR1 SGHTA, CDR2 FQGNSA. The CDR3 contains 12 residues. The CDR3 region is CASSFGGQTQYF. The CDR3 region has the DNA TGTGCCAGCAGCTTCGGGGGGCAGACCCAGTACTTC.

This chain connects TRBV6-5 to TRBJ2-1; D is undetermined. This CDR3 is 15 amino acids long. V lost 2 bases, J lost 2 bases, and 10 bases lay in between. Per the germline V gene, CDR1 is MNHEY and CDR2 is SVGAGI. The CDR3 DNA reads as TGTGCCAGCAGTTACAGGGCAGATGCCTACAATGAGCAGTTCTTC. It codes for CASSYRADAYNEQFF.

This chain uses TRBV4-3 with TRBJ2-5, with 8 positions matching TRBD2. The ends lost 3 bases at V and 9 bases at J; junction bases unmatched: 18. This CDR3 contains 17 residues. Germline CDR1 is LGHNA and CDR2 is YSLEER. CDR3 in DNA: TGCGCCAGCAGCCATGATAAAGCGGGGGCCACAATAAATGCCCAGTACTTC. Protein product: CASSHDKAGATINAQYF.

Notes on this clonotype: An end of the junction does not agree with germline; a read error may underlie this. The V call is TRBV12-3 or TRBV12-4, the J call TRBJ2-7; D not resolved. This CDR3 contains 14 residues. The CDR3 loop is CACSFDGGPYEQYF. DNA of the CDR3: TGTGCCTGCAGTTTCGACGGCGGACCCTACGAGCAGTACTTC.

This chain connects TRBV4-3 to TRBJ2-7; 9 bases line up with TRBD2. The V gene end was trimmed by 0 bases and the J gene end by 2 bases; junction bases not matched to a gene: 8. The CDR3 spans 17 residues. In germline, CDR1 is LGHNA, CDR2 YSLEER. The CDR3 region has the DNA TGCGCCAGCAGCCAAGATAACAGCGGGGGGTATCCCTACGAGCAGTACTTC. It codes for CASSQDNSGGYPYEQYF.

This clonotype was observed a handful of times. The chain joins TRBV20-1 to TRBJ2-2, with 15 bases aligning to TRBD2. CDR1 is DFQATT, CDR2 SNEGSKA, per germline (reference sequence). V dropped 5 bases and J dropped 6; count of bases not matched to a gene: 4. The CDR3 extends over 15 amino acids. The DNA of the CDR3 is TGCAGTGCTCAAGGACTAGCGGGAGGGCCCGGGGAGCTGTTTTTT. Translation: CSAQGLAGGPGELFF.

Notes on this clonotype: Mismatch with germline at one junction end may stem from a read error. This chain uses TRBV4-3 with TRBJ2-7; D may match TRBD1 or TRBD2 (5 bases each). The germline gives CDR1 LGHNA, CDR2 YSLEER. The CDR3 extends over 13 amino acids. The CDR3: CASSQGFGDEQCF. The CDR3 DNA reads TGCGCCAGCAGCCAAGGTTTCGGGGACGAGCAGTGCTTC.

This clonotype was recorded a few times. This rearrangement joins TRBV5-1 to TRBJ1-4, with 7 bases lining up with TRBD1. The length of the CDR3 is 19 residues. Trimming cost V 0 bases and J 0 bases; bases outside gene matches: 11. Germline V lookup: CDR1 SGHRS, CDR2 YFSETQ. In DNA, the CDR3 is TGCGCCAGCAGCTTGGACGCCGGGACAGCTAACCCAACTAATGAAAAACTGTTTTTT. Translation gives CASSLDAGTANPTNEKLFF.

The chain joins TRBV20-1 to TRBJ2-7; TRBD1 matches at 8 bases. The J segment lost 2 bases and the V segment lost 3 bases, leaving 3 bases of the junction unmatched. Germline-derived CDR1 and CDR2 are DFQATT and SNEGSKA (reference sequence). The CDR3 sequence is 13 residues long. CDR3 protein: CSARDRVAYEQYF. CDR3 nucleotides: TGCAGTGCTAGGGACAGGGTCGCCTACGAGCAGTACTTC.

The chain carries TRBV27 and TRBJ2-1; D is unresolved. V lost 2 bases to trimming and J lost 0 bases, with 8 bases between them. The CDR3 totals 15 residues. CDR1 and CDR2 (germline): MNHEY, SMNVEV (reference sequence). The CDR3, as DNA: TGTGCCAGCAGTTTAACCAGTTACTCCTACAATGAGCAGTTCTTC. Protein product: CASSLTSYSYNEQFF.

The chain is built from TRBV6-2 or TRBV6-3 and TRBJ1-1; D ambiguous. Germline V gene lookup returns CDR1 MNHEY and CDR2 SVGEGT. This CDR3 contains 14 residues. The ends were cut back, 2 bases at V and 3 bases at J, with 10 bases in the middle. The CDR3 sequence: CASSYDGGYTEAFF. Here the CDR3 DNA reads TGTGCCAGCAGTTACGACGGAGGATACACTGAAGCTTTCTTT.

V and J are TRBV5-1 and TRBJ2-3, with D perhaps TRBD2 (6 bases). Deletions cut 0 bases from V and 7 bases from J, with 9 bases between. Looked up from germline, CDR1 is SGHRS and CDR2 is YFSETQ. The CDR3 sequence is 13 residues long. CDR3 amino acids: CASSLGEAYTQYF. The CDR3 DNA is TGCGCCAGCAGCTTGGGGGAGGCATATACGCAGTATTTT.

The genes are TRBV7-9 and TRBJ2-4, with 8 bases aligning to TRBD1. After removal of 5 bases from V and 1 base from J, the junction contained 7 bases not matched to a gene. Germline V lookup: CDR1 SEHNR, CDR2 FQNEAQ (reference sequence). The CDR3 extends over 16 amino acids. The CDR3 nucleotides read TGTGCCAGCAGCCTCACGGACAGGGAGGCCAAAAACATTCAGTACTTC. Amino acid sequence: CASSLTDREAKNIQYF.

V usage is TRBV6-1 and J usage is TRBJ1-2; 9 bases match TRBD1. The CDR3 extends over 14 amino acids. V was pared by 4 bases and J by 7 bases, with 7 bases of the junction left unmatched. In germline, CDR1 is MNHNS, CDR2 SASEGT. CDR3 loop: CASSVGDRVGGYTF. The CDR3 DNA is TGTGCCAGCAGTGTGGGGGACAGGGTTGGTGGCTACACCTTC.

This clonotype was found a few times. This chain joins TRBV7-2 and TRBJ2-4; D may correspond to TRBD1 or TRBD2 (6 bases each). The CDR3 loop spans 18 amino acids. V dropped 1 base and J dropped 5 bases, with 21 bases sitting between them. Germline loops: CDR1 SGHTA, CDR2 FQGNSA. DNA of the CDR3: TGTGCCAGCAGCTTAGGGGCCGGGGGCGGTATTCTGGAAAACATTCAGTACTTC. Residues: CASSLGAGGGILENIQYF.

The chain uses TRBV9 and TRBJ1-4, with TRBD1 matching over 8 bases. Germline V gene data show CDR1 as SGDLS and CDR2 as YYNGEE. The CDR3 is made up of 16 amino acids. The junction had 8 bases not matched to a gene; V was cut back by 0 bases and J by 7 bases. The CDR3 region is CASSVDGSGGPEKLFF. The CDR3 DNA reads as TGTGCCAGCAGCGTAGATGGGTCAGGGGGCCCTGAAAAACTGTTTTTT.

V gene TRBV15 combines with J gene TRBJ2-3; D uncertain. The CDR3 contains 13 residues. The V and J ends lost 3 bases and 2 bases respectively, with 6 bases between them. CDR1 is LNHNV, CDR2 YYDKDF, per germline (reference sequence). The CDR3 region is CATSSSYTDTQYF. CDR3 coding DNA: TGTGCCACCAGCAGCAGCTACACAGATACGCAGTATTTT.

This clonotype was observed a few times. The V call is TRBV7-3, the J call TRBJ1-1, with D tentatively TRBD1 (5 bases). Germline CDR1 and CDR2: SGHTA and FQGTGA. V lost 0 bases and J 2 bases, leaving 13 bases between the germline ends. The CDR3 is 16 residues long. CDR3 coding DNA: TGTGCCAGCAGCTTAACTCCCGCAGGGTCCAACACTGAAGCTTTCTTT. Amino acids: CASSLTPAGSNTEAFF.

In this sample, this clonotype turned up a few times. DNA of the CDR3: TGTGCCAGCAGCGCAGCAGGAGAAGAGACCCAGTACTTC. This sequence encodes CASSAAGEETQYF. This chain connects TRBV9 to TRBJ2-5, with D unresolved. The CDR3 contains 13 residues. Trimming shortened V by 3 bases and J by 3 bases, and 9 bases separated the two germline ends. Germline assignment: CDR1 SGDLS and CDR2 YYNGEE.